This TCR beta chain was sequenced for a study of blood T cell repertoires in COVID-19. Whole-study context: There were acute and convalescent COVID-19 samples, and they came from the United States, Italy and Spain. Nucleic acid was either cDNA or gDNA, and it came from T cells, B-cell-depleted T cells, or PBMCs.

The J segment lost 7 bases and the V segment lost 2 bases, leaving 12 bases of the junction unmatched. Germline V gene sequence: CDR1 LGHDT, CDR2 YNNKEL (reference sequence). This CDR3 is 16 amino acids long. Sequenced by immunoSEQ multiplex PCR; TCRdb stores in-frame clones only, minus some. The sample includes roughly 480,000 clones, roughly 87% seen only once; the top ten take 0.8% to 0.9%. One Seattle source followed patients from active infection through their disease course. The TCR originated in a man between 18 and 29 years old with COVID-19, enrolled during active disease. This chain connects TRBV3-1 (or the pseudogene TRBV3-2) to TRBJ1-2; 8 bases map to TRBD1. Source material: peripheral blood. CDR3 coding DNA: TGTGCCAGCAGCCAATGGGACAGGATGCGACTGGGTGGCTACACCTTC. Encoded protein: CASSQWDRMRLGGYTF.